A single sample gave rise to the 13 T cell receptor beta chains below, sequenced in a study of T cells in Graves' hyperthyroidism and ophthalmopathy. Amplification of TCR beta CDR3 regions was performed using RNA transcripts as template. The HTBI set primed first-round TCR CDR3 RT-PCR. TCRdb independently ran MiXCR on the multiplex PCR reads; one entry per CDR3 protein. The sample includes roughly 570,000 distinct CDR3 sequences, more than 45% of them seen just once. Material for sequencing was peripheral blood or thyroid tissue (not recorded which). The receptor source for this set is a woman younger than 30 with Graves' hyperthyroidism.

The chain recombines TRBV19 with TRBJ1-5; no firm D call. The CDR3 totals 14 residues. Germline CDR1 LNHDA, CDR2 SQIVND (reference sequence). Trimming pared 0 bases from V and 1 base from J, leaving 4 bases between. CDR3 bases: TGTGCCAGTAGTATAGACCGGAGCAATCAGCCCCAGCATTTT. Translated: CASSIDRSNQPQHF.

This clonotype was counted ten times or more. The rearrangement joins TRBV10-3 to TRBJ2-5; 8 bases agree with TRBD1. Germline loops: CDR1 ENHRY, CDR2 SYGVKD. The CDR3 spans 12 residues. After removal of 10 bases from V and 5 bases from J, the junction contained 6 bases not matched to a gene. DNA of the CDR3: TGTGCCACCTGGACAGGGATTGAGACCCAGTACTTC. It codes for CATWTGIETQYF.

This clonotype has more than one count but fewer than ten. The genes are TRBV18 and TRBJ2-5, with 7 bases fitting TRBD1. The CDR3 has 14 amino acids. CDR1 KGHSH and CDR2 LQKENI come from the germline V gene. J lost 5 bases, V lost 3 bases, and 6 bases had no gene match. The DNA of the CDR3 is TGTGCCAGCTCACCGGGACAGTCCCAGGAGACCCAGTACTTC. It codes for CASSPGQSQETQYF.

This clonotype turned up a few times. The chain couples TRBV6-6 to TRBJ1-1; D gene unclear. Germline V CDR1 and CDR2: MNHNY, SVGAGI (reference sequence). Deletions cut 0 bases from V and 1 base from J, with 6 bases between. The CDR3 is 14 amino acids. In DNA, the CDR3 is TGTGCCAGCAGTTACTCGACGGAGAACACTGAAGCTTTCTTT. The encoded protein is CASSYSTENTEAFF.

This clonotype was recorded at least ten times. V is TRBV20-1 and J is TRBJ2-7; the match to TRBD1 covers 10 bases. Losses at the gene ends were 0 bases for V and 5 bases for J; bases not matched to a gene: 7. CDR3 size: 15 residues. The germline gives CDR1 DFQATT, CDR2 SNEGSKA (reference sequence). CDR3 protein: CSAREMDRGNHEQYF. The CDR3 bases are TGCAGTGCTAGAGAAATGGACAGGGGGAACCACGAGCAGTACTTC.

CDR3 protein: CAISDTTVSSYEQYF. The CDR3 DNA sequence: TGTGCCATCAGTGATACGACAGTGAGCTCCTACGAGCAGTACTTC. The chain carries TRBV10-3 and TRBJ2-7; tentative D call: TRBD1 (5 bases). Trimming left V 3 bases short and J 0 bases short, with 12 bases between. From germline, CDR1 is ENHRY and CDR2 SYGVKD. The CDR3 loop spans 15 amino acids.

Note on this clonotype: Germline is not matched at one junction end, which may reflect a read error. CDR3 sequence: CDSRPGLQETQYF. The CDR3 DNA reads as TGCGACAGCAGACCGGGACTTCAAGAGACCCAGTACTTC. The rearrangement joins TRBV5-1 to TRBJ2-5, with D possibly being TRBD2 (6 bases). CDR1 is SGHRS and CDR2 is YFSETQ in the germline V gene. This CDR3 is built from 13 residues.

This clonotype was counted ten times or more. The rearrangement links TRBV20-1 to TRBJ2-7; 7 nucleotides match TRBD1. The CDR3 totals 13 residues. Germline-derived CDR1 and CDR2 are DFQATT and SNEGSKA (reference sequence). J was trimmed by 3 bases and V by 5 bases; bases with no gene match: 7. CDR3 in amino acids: CSASRTGDYEQYF. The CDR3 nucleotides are TGCAGTGCTTCGCGGACAGGAGACTACGAGCAGTACTTC.

CDR3 protein: CASSVEQDSYEQYF. The CDR3 region has the DNA TGTGCCAGCAGTGTAGAACAGGACTCCTACGAGCAGTACTTC. The V gene is TRBV2, the J gene TRBJ2-7; a possible D gene is TRBD1 (5 bases). This CDR3 contains 14 residues. Germline lookup yields CDR1 SNHLY and CDR2 FYNNEI. V was clipped by 4 bases and J by 0 bases, with 10 bases between them.

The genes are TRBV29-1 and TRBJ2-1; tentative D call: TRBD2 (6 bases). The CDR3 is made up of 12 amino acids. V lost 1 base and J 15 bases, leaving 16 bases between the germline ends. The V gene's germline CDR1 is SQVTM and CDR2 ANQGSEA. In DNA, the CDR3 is TGCAGCGTTGAAGTTGGGGGGAATGCGCCGTTCTTC. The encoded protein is CSVEVGGNAPFF.

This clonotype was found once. As DNA, the CDR3 is TGTGCCAGCAGCCCCGGTTACAGGGGGCGAGAGCAGTACTTC. Amino acid sequence: CASSPGYRGREQYF. This chain joins TRBV7-6 and TRBJ2-7; 9 nucleotides agree with TRBD1. V dropped 5 bases and J dropped 7; count of bases not matched to a gene: 9. Germline values: CDR1 SGHVS, CDR2 FNYEAQ. This CDR3 comprises 14 residues.

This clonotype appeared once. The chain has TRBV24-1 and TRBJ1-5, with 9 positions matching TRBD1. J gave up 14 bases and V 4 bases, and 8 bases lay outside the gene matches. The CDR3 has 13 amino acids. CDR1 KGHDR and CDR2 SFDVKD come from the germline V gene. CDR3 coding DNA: TGTGCCACCAGTGACTCCGGGACAGGGCACGAGCATTTT. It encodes CATSDSGTGHEHF.

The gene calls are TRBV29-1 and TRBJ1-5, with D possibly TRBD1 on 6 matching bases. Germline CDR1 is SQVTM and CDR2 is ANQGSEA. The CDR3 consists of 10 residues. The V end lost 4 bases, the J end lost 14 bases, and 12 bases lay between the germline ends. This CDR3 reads CSVVGGLEHF. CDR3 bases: TGCAGCGTTGTAGGGGGGCTTGAGCATTTT.